Listed below are T cell receptor beta chains from one sample, sequenced in a study of blood T cell repertoires in COVID-19. Libraries were prepared by immunoSEQ multiplex PCR; TCRdb keeps only in-frame clonotypes and omits some of them. The table includes approximately 230,000 clones, around 89% detected once. Sequencing was carried out using peripheral blood. The receptors originated from a woman in her thirties with COVID-19, enrolled during active disease. The CDR3 runs from the conserved cysteine through the conserved F or W. A D gene is named only where the DNA matches it firmly. Size values are once, few and many counts, or a class for expanded clones, and some rows have none.

j_gene	v_gene	d_gene	abundance	CDR3aa	CDR3nt
TRBJ2-1	TRBV29-1	TRBD1	NA	CSVARDRGYNEQFF	TGCAGCGTTGCCAGAGACAGGGGCTACAATGAGCAGTTCTTC
TRBJ2-7	TRBV5-6	TRBD2	NA	CASSLAAGGWYEQYF	TGTGCCAGCAGCTTGGCGGCGGGGGGTTGGTACGAGCAGTACTTC
TRBJ2-5	TRBV7-2	NA	NA	CASRPAGVRQETQYF	TGTGCCAGCAGACCAGCAGGGGTGAGACAAGAGACCCAGTACTTC
TRBJ2-5	TRBV13	NA	NA	CASSARLGGETQYF	TGTGCCAGCAGCGCCAGACTAGGAGGAGAGACCCAGTACTTC
TRBJ2-1	TRBV4-3	TRBD2	NA	CASSQEWGTSGTSYNEQFF	TGCGCCAGCAGCCAAGAATGGGGAACCAGCGGGACTTCCTACAATGAGCAGTTCTTC
TRBJ2-3	TRBV16	NA	NA	CASSHPTATDTQYF	TGTGCCAGCAGCCACCCCACAGCCACAGATACGCAGTATTTT
TRBJ1-1	TRBV5-4	NA	NA	CASSFGGGAFF	TGTGCCAGCAGCTTCGGGGGGGGAGCTTTCTTT
TRBJ2-1	TRBV19	NA	NA	CASSIPSMNHEQFF	TGTGCCAGTAGTATCCCATCTATGAACCATGAGCAGTTCTTC
TRBJ2-2	TRBV7-8	TRBD1	once	CARGQGAVGELFF	TGTGCCAGGGGACAGGGGGCGGTCGGGGAGCTGTTTTTT
TRBJ1-5	TRBV19	NA	NA	CASSIGLLSNQPQHF	TGTGCCAGTAGTATTGGGCTGCTCAGCAATCAGCCCCAGCATTTT
TRBJ1-1	TRBV5-8	TRBD1	NA	CASSPGQATEAFF	TGTGCCAGCAGCCCGGGACAGGCCACTGAAGCTTTCTTT
TRBJ2-2	TRBV9	TRBD2	NA	CASSPRGSTNTGELFF	TGTGCCAGCAGCCCGCGGGGGTCCACGAACACCGGGGAGCTGTTTTTT
TRBJ2-1	TRBV24-1	TRBD2	NA	CATSDSGTSGRNEQFF	TGTGCCACCAGTGACTCCGGGACTAGCGGGAGGAATGAGCAGTTCTTC
TRBJ2-7	TRBV7-9	NA	NA	CASSPVPGEQYF	TGTGCCAGCAGCCCCGTGCCGGGCGAGCAGTACTTC
TRBJ2-4	TRBV5-4	TRBD2	NA	CASSPSGRAAKNIQYF	TGTGCCAGCAGCCCCAGCGGGAGGGCCGCCAAAAACATTCAGTACTTC
TRBJ1-6	TRBV10-3	NA	NA	CAISPGAADNSPLHF	TGTGCCATCAGTCCAGGGGCAGCGGATAATTCACCCCTCCACTTT
TRBJ1-1	TRBV10-3	NA	NA	CAIRTGNEAFF	TGTGCCATCAGGACAGGTAATGAAGCTTTCTTT
TRBJ2-1	TRBV6-2/TRBV6-3	TRBD2	NA	CASSYSIAGDEQFF	TGTGCCAGCAGTTACTCGATAGCGGGGGATGAGCAGTTCTTC
TRBJ1-4	TRBV10-3	NA	NA	CAISALGGASNEKLFF	TGTGCCATCAGTGCCCTTGGGGGGGCGTCTAATGAAAAACTGTTTTTT
TRBJ2-2	TRBV24-1	NA	NA	CAVGPGNTGELFF	TGTGCCGTCGGACCGGGAAACACCGGGGAGCTGTTTTTT
TRBJ2-7	TRBV24-1	NA	NA	CATPQVRGDDYEQYF	TGTGCCACCCCACAGGTCAGGGGGGATGATTACGAGCAGTACTTC
TRBJ2-3	TRBV25-1	NA	NA	CASSTGFGTDTQYF	TGTGCCAGCAGTACCGGGTTTGGCACAGATACGCAGTATTTT
TRBJ1-3	TRBV5-8	NA	NA	CASTSRQLSGNTIYF	TGTGCCAGCACCTCTCGACAACTCTCTGGAAACACCATATATTTT
TRBJ2-6	TRBV1	NA	few	CTSSQERLGAGTSAGANVLTF	TGCACCAGCAGCCAAGAAAGGCTAGGCGCCGGGACTAGCGCTGGGGCCAACGTCCTGACTTTC
TRBJ2-3	TRBV7-9	NA	once	CASSLFERGTDTQYF	TGTGCCAGCAGCTTATTCGAGCGGGGCACAGATACGCAGTATTTT
TRBJ1-1	TRBV25-1	NA	NA	CASSRTDVNTEAFF	TGTGCCAGCAGCCGGACAGACGTCAACACTGAAGCTTTCTTT
TRBJ2-6	TRBV5-1	NA	NA	CASSLGVTPGFSGANVLTF	TGCGCCAGCAGCTTGGGGGTGACACCAGGATTCTCTGGGGCCAACGTCCTGACTTTC
TRBJ1-1	TRBV3-1/TRBV3-2	NA	NA	CASSRSAGSNTEAFF	TGTGCCAGCAGCCGATCAGCAGGGTCGAACACTGAAGCTTTCTTT
TRBJ1-4	TRBV4-3	NA	NA	CASSQGNRFEQLFF	TGCGCCAGCAGCCAAGGGAACAGGTTCGAGCAACTGTTTTTT
TRBJ2-1	TRBV2	NA	NA	CASSETRASGEQFF	TGTGCCAGCAGTGAAACCAGGGCCTCGGGTGAGCAGTTCTTC
TRBJ2-2	TRBV7-8	NA	NA	CASSITGSGELFF	TGTGCCAGCAGCATCACAGGGTCCGGGGAGCTGTTTTTT
TRBJ1-1	TRBV30	NA	NA	CAWSVRGGKNTEAFF	TGTGCCTGGAGTGTAAGGGGGGGTAAGAACACTGAAGCTTTCTTT
TRBJ2-1	TRBV4-3	NA	NA	CASSQSPTLEQFF	TGCGCCAGCAGCCAGAGCCCCACCCTTGAGCAGTTCTTC
TRBJ1-3	TRBV13	TRBD1	NA	CASSPLPDRGQGNTIYF	TGTGCCAGCAGCCCGTTGCCTGACAGGGGTCAGGGAAACACCATATATTTT
TRBJ1-5	TRBV6-6	NA	NA	CASSYSSEGGNQPQHF	TGTGCCAGCAGTTACTCATCAGAAGGGGGCAATCAGCCCCAGCATTTT
TRBJ1-2	TRBV28	NA	NA	CASRRQGSNYGYTF	TGTGCCAGCAGGCGGCAGGGGTCCAACTATGGCTACACCTTC
TRBJ2-4	TRBV18	NA	NA	CASSPLGSGFKNIQYF	TGTGCCAGCTCACCTTTGGGGTCAGGGTTCAAAAACATTCAGTACTTC
TRBJ2-5	TRBV5-1	TRBD2	NA	CASSLAGTSGGPQYF	TGCGCCAGCAGCTTGGCGGGGACTAGCGGTGGGCCCCAGTACTTC
TRBJ2-3	TRBV5-1	TRBD1	once	CASSPGQGSSDTQYF	TGCGCCAGCAGCCCGGGACAGGGGAGTTCAGATACGCAGTATTTT
TRBJ2-3	TRBV19	NA	once	CASSIRDTQYF	TGTGCCAGTAGTATTCGAGATACGCAGTATTTT
TRBJ2-2	TRBV7-9	NA	NA	CASSLLGDRTGELFF	TGTGCCAGCAGCTTATTAGGGGATCGCACCGGGGAGCTGTTTTTT
TRBJ1-6	TRBV10-3	NA	NA	CAISAQGNSPLHF	TGTGCCATCAGTGCACAGGGTAATTCACCCCTCCACTTT
TRBJ1-4	TRBV5-1	NA	NA	CASSPTLRGGATNEKLFF	TGCGCCAGCAGCCCAACCTTGAGGGGAGGTGCAACTAATGAAAAACTGTTTTTT
TRBJ1-5	TRBV19	TRBD1	NA	CASSMGQGADQPQHF	TGTGCCAGTAGTATGGGACAGGGGGCAGATCAGCCCCAGCATTTT
TRBJ2-7	TRBV9	TRBD1	NA	CASSARTGGTEQYF	TGTGCCAGCAGCGCCCGGACAGGGGGAACCGAGCAGTACTTC
TRBJ2-5	TRBV11-2	TRBD2	NA	CASSLGGLAVQETQYF	TGTGCCAGCAGCTTAGGAGGCCTAGCGGTACAAGAGACCCAGTACTTC
TRBJ2-5	TRBV5-1	NA	NA	CASSPRWSRGETQYF	TGCGCCAGCAGCCCGCGGTGGAGCCGGGGAGAGACCCAGTACTTC